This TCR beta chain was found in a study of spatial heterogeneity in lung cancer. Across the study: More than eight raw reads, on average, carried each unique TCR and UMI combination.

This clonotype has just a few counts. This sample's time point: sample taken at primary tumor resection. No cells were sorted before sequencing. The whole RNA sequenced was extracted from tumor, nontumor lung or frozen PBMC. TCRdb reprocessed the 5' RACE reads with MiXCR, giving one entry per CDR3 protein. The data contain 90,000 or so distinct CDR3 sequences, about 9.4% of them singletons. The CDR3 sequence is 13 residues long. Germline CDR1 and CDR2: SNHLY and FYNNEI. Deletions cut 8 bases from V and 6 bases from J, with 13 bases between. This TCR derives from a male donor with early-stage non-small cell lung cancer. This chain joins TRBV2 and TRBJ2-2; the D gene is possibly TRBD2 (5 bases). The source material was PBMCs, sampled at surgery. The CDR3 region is CASLRAGAGELFF. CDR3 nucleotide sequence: TGTGCCAGCCTCCGGGCCGGGGCCGGGGAGCTGTTTTTT.